Sequencing of this TCR beta chain was carried out in a study of somatic mutations in cytotoxic T cells in rheumatoid arthritis. Study-wide background: Flow cytometric sorting isolated some V beta antibody-stained T-cell populations at nearly 100% purity, and among them were V beta1+ cells that underwent TCRB sequencing. Study-level results: Patients with rheumatoid arthritis showed a slight underrepresentation of TRBV07, a finding that was never subjected to any adjustment for multiple comparisons. Clonality of CD8+ T cells, which was compared between rheumatoid arthritis patients and age-matched healthy controls, did not differ significantly.

Germline CDR1 is SEHNR and CDR2 is FQNEAQ (reference sequence). The CDR3 length is 16 residues. V was trimmed by 1 base and J by 2 bases, leaving 13 bases between them. About this clone: Antigen unknown.

Clones were sequenced by immunoSEQ multiplex PCR, and TCRdb holds only the in-frame ones, with some missing. The table includes thousands of clones, around 90% detected once. The chain uses TRBV7-9 and TRBJ2-3; TRBD1 is a possible D gene (5 bases). The sample consisted of CD8+ T cells sorted from blood. The clonotype originates from a man aged 40-49 years with rheumatoid arthritis. CDR3 in amino acids: CASSLGQGKYTDTQYF. CDR3 DNA sequence: TGTGCCAGCAGCTTAGGTCAGGGAAAATACACAGATACGCAGTATTTT.